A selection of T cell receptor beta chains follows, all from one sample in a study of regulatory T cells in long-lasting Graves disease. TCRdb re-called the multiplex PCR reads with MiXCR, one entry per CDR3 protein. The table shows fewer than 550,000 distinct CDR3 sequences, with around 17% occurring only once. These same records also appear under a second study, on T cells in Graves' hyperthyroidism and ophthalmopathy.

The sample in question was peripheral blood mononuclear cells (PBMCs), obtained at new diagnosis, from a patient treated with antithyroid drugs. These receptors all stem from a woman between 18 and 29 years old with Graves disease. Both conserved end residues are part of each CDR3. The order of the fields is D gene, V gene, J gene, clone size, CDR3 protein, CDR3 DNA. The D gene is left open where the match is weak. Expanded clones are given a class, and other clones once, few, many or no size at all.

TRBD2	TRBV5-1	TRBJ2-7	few	CASSPHGSGRRQTMGEQYF	TGCGCCAGCAGCCCGCATGGCAGCGGGAGAAGGCAAACGATGGGCGAGCAGTACTTC
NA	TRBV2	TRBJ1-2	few	CASFTRRPGYTF	TGTGCCAGCTTTACTAGGCGACCTGGCTACACCTTC
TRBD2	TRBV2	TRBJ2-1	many	CASSPRTSGRSNEQFF	TGTGCCAGCAGTCCCCGGACTAGCGGGAGGTCCAATGAGCAGTTCTTC
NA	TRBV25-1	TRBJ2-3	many	CASSESLRPHTDTQYF	TGTGCCAGCAGTGAATCCTTAAGACCCCACACAGATACGCAGTATTTT
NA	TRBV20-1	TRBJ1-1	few	CGAREGQTEAFF	TGCGGTGCTAGGGAGGGTCAAACTGAAGCTTTCTTT
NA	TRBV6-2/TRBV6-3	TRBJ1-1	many	CASSYAARANTEAFF	TGTGCCAGCAGTTACGCCGCCAGGGCGAACACTGAAGCTTTCTTT
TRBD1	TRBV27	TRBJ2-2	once	CASSLFRGPHTGELFF	TGTGCCAGCAGTTTGTTCAGGGGGCCTCACACCGGGGAGCTGTTTTTT
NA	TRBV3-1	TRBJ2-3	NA	CASSQERGLRAGRSDTQYF	TGTGCCAGCAGCCAAGAGAGGGGCCTGCGGGCGGGTAGGTCAGATACGCAGTATTTT
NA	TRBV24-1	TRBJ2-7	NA	CATSDGTYEQYF	TGTGCCACCAGTGACGGAACCTACGAGCAGTACTTC
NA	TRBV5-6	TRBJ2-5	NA	CASSPLDNVGETQYF	TGTGCCAGCAGCCCCCTGGACAATGTGGGGGAGACCCAGTACTTC
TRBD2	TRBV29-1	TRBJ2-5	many	CSVAYFGTSRFPQYF	TGCAGCGTTGCCTACTTCGGGACTAGCCGTTTTCCCCAGTACTTC
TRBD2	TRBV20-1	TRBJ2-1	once	CSARDRRTSGAYNEQFF	TGCAGTGCTAGAGATAGAAGGACTAGCGGGGCTTACAATGAGCAGTTCTTC
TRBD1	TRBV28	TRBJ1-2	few	CASSFGTGRGGYTF	TGTGCCAGCAGTTTTGGGACAGGGAGGGGAGGCTACACCTTC
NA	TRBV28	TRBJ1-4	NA	CASRGASEEKLFF	TGTGCCAGCCGGGGGGCCAGCGAGGAAAAACTGTTTTTT
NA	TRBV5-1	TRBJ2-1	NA	CASSLLRGSDNEQFF	TGCGCCAGCAGCCTCCTCCGGGGTTCGGACAATGAGCAGTTCTTC
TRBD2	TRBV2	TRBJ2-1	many	CATGTSGVSSYNEQFF	TGTGCCACGGGGACTAGCGGAGTGAGCTCCTACAATGAGCAGTTCTTC
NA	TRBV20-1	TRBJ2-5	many	CSASDRGPLETQYF	TGCAGTGCTTCTGACCGGGGGCCGCTCGAGACCCAGTACTTC
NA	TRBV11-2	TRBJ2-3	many	CASSSHGTEAGTQYF	TGTGCCAGCAGCTCCCACGGGACAGAGGCGGGAACGCAGTATTTT
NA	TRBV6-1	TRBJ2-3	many	CASSEVRGTDTQYF	TGTGCCAGCAGTGAAGTTAGGGGAACAGATACGCAGTATTTT
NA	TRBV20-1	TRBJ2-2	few	CSATGSFTGGLFF	TGCAGTGCTACCGGGAGCTTCACCGGGGGGCTGTTTTTT
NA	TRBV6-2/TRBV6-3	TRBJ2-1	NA	CASRVKVYNEQFF	TGTGCCAGCAGGGTAAAGGTGTACAATGAGCAGTTCTTC
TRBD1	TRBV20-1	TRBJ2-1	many	CSAIDRGSYNEQFF	TGCAGTGCTATCGACAGGGGGTCATACAATGAGCAGTTCTTC
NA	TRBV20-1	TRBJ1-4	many	CSARSMNEKLFF	TGCAGTGCTAGAAGCATGAATGAAAAACTGTTTTTT
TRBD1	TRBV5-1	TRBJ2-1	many	CASSLEDRSFNEQFF	TGCGCCAGCAGCTTGGAGGACAGGAGTTTCAATGAGCAGTTCTTC
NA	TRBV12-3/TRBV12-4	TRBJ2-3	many	CASGRHTDTQYF	TGTGCCAGCGGGAGGCACACAGATACGCAGTATTTT
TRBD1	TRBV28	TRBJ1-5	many	CASSFFPDRTGSNQPQHF	TGTGCCAGCAGTTTCTTCCCGGACAGGACGGGTAGCAATCAGCCCCAGCATTTT
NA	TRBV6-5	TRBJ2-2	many	CASSFVLGSEGGELFF	TGTGCCAGCAGTTTCGTACTAGGAAGCGAAGGCGGGGAGCTGTTTTTT
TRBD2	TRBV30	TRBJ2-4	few	CAWSVRRGGSLAKNIQYF	TGTGCCTGGAGTGTACGACGGGGGGGTTCTTTAGCCAAAAACATTCAGTACTTC
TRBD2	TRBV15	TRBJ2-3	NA	CATSRDLYFGRTSGRATDTQYF	TGTGCCACCAGCAGAGATCTCTATTTCGGTAGGACTAGCGGGAGGGCCACAGATACGCAGTATTTT
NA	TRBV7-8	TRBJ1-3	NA	CASSLSGLSGNTIYF	TGTGCCAGCAGCTTATCTGGGCTCTCTGGAAACACCATATATTTT
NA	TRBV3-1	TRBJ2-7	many	CASSQGLASGVYEQYF	TGTGCCAGCAGCCAAGGACTTGCAAGCGGAGTGTACGAGCAGTACTTC
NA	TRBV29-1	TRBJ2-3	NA	CSVVPARTDTQYF	TGCAGCGTTGTACCGGCTCGCACAGATACGCAGTATTTT
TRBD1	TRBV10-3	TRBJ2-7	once	CAIRGGQGVSYEQYF	TGTGCCATAAGAGGGGGACAGGGTGTCTCCTACGAGCAGTACTTC
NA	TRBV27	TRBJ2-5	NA	CASKPTANQETQYF	TGTGCCAGCAAGCCTACAGCGAACCAAGAGACCCAGTACTTC
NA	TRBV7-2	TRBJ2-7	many	CATSLGASYEQYF	TGTGCCACTTCTTTAGGGGCCTCCTACGAGCAGTACTTC
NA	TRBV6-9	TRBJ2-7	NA	CASSYFGWGRAGYEQYF	TGTGCCAGCAGTTACTTCGGATGGGGGCGAGCGGGCTACGAGCAGTACTTC
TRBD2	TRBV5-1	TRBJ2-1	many	CASSEASGRIYEQFF	TGCGCCAGCAGCGAAGCTAGCGGGAGGATATATGAGCAGTTCTTC
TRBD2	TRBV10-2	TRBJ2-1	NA	CASSETTSGEPYNEQFF	TGCGCCAGCAGTGAGACGACTAGCGGAGAACCCTACAATGAGCAGTTCTTC
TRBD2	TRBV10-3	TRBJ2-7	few	CAINPGGATYEQYF	TGTGCCATCAACCCGGGGGGAGCGACCTACGAGCAGTACTTC
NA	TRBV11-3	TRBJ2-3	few	CASSPTMNTDTQYF	TGTGCCAGCAGCCCCACAATGAACACAGATACGCAGTATTTT